Presented here are 5 T cell receptor beta chains from one specimen sequenced in a study of shared clonotypes between healthy human individuals. The assay was immunoSEQ multiplex PCR, and TCRdb's table has in-frame clones only and misses some. The sample shows 600,000 to 750,000 clones, 90% of them seen only once. Sequencing used memory CD8+ T cells from PBMCs. Stated subset: CD45RO+ cells pooled with CCR7-negative TemRA cells. The receptors originated from a man between 18 and 29 years old in good health. Some clones in this sample may be carry-over from other donors' samples.

The V call is TRBV9, the J call TRBJ2-3, with 9 bases aligning to TRBD2. The CDR3 is 16 amino acids. Looked up from germline, CDR1 is SGDLS and CDR2 is YYNGEE. Trimming removed 4 bases from V and 2 bases from J; junction bases left unmatched: 8. Here the CDR3 DNA reads TGTGCCAGCAGCAATAGCACTAGCGGGCCCACAGATACGCAGTATTTT. It encodes CASSNSTSGPTDTQYF. Based on the CDR3 plus reference TRBV9 and TRBJ2-3, the full variable domain is DSGVTQTPKHLITATGQRVTLRCSPRSGDLSVYWYQQSLDQGLQFLIQYYNGEERAKGNILERFSAQQFPDLHSELNLSSLELGDSALYFCASSNSTSGPTDTQYFGPGTRLTVL.

This clone was picked up a small number of times. The CDR3 nucleotides read TGTGCTAGTGGTTTGGGCTTTGGCCCCCAAGAGACCCAGTACTTC. Translation: CASGLGFGPQETQYF. The rearrangement joins TRBV12-5 to TRBJ2-5; D gene uncertain. The V gene's germline CDR1 is LGHNT and CDR2 FRNRAP. The CDR3 is 15 residues long. V gave up 1 base and J gave up 1 base, with 10 bases separating them.

The rearrangement links TRBV7-9 to TRBJ2-5; TRBD2 agrees at 8 bases. Germline CDR1 SEHNR, CDR2 FQNEAQ (reference sequence). J was trimmed by 4 bases and V by 4 bases; bases with no gene match: 5. The CDR3 sequence is 14 residues long. CDR3 loop: CASSSIGGAETQYF. The DNA of the CDR3 is TGTGCCAGCAGCTCAATCGGGGGGGCAGAGACCCAGTACTTC.

The rearrangement links TRBV4-2 to TRBJ2-3, with TRBD2 identical over 9 bases. The CDR3 spans 16 residues. V lost 3 bases and J lost 0; bases outside the gene matches: 4. Germline V lookup: CDR1 LGHNA, CDR2 YNFKEQ. CDR3 coding DNA: TGTGCCAGCAGCCAGGTGACTAGCGGCAGCACAGATACGCAGTATTTT. Protein sequence: CASSQVTSGSTDTQYF.

The CDR3 loop reads CAISDSDPPYNEQFF. The CDR3 DNA follows: TGTGCCATCAGTGATTCGGATCCCCCATACAATGAGCAGTTCTTC. The chain carries TRBV10-3 and TRBJ2-1; unclear D gene. Germline V gene lookup returns CDR1 ENHRY and CDR2 SYGVKD. The CDR3 extends over 15 amino acids. Trimming left V 3 bases short and J 4 bases short, with 13 bases between.